The T cell receptor beta chain described here comes from a study of blood T cells in healthy people across ages. The CDR3 contains 13 residues. Germline V lookup: CDR1 SGHTA, CDR2 FQGNSA. Using a J-beta primer mix together with a sample-barcoded 5' primer, a second PCR was run for about 6 to 12 cycles. A template-switch adaptor containing 12 random nucleotides labeled each cDNA molecule. MiXCR was run by TCRdb on the 5' RACE reads, yielding one entry per CDR3 protein. The table shows roughly 1.9 million distinct CDR3 sequences, with about two fifths occurring only once. As to this clonotype: Its target is unknown.

Findings and limits, study-wide: Older age went with lower TCR beta diversity per million T cells, in a roughly linear way.

The rearrangement uses TRBV7-2 and TRBJ2-4; D gene uncertain. The J call may be wrong; the DNA end is better matched by TRBJ2-5. This clonotype was obtained from a human donor in good health. The sequenced material came from blood. The CDR3, as DNA: TGTGCCAGCAGCTCGATCAGTGGAGAGACCCAGTACTTC. Translated: CASSSISGETQYF.